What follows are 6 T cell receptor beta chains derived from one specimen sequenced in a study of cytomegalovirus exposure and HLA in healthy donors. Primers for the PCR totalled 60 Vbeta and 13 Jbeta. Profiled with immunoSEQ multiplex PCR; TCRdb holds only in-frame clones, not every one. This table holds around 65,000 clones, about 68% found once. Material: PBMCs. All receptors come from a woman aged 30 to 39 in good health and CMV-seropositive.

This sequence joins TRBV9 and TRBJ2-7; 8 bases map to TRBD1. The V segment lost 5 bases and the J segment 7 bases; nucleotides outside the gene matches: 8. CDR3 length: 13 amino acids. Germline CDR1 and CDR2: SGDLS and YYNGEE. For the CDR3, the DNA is TGTGCCAGCAGTCACAGGGGGAGTGGGGAGCAGTACTTC. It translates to CASSHRGSGEQYF.

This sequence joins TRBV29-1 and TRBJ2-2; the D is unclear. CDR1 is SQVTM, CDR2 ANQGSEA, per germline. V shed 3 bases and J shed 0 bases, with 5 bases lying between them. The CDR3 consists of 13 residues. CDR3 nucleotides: TGCAGCGTTGACGAGACGAACACCGGGGAGCTGTTTTTT. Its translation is CSVDETNTGELFF.

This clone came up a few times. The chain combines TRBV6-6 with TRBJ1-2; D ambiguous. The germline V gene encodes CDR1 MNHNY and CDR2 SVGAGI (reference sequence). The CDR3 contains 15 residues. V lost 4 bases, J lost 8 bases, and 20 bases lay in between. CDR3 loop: CASSSTTGAIGGYTF. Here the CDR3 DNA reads TGTGCCAGCAGTTCCACGACGGGAGCTATCGGGGGCTACACCTTC.

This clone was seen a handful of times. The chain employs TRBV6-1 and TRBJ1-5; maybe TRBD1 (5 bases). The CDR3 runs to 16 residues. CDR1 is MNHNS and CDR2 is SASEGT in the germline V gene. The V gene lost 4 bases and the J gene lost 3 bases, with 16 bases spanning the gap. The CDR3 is CASSAPLRQHNQPQHF. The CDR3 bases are TGTGCCAGCAGTGCCCCCTTAAGACAGCACAATCAGCCCCAGCATTTT.

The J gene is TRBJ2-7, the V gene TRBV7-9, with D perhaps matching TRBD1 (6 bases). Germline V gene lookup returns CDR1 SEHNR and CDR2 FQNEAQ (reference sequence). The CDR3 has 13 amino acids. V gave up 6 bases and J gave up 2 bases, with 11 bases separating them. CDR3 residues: CASSSGHPYEQYF. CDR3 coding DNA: TGTGCCAGCAGTTCGGGACACCCCTACGAGCAGTACTTC.

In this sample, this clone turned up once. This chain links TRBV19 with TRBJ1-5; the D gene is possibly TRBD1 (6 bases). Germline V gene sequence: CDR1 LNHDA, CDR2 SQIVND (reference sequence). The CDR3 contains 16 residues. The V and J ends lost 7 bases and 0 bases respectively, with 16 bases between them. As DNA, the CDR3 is TGTGCCAGTACGTCTCCAGGGGTAGGTAGCAATCAGCCCCAGCATTTT. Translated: CASTSPGVGSNQPQHF. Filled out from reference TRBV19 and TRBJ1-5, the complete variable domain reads DGGITQSPKYLFRKEGQNVTLSCEQNLNHDAMYWYRQDPGQGLRLIYYSQIVNDFQKGDIAEGYSVSREKKESFPLTVTSAQKNPTAFYLCASTSPGVGSNQPQHFGDGTRLSIL.